This T cell receptor (beta chain) was documented in a study of blood T cell repertoires in COVID-19. Study-level information: From the United States, Italy and Spain came samples of acute and convalescent COVID-19.

As originally analysed: By means of reference gene primer amplification, nucleated cell counts were estimated. The repertoire was sequenced with immunoSEQ multiplex PCR; TCRdb's copy has only in-frame clones and lacks some. That table furnishes V, J and clone size, whereas the DNA furnished D and trimming. The profile shows fewer than 250,000 clones, 70% to 90% of them singletons. Sequenced input: peripheral blood. The sequence derives from a man over 45 with acute or convalescent COVID-19.

The CDR3 loop reads CATSDDRDRGTYGYTF. The CDR3, as DNA: TGTGCCACCAGTGATGACCGGGACAGGGGGACCTATGGCTACACCTTC. J is TRBJ1-2 and V is TRBV24-1; 11 bases line up with TRBD1. Germline V gives CDR1 KGHDR, CDR2 SFDVKD. The junction had 6 bases not matched to a gene; V was cut back by 3 bases and J by 4 bases. This CDR3 is built from 16 residues.